The 22 T cell receptor beta chains in this list originate from one sample, sequenced in a study of blood T cell repertoires in COVID-19. The assay was immunoSEQ multiplex PCR, and TCRdb's table has in-frame clones only and misses some. The table lists under 200,000 clones, more than 85% of them singletons. The sequenced sample consisted of PBMCs or T cells enriched from blood (not recorded which). The receptors here all came from a woman aged 40-49 years in a cohort exposed to, infected with or recovered from COVID-19 (not recorded which).

CDR3 nucleotide sequence: TGTGCCTGGGACCTCGGGGAGAATGAGCAGTTCTTC. It translates to CAWDLGENEQFF. The genes are TRBV30 and TRBJ2-1; tentatively, D is TRBD2 (5 bases). V was trimmed by 5 bases and J by 7 bases, leaving 12 bases between them. The V gene's germline CDR1 is GTSNPN and CDR2 SVGIG (reference sequence). CDR3 length equals 12 residues.

The rearrangement links TRBV4-1 to TRBJ1-2; TRBD1 matches 8 bases. With 2 bases clipped from V and 4 bases from J, the junction kept 6 bases outside the gene matches. This CDR3 spans 15 amino acids. Germline assignment: CDR1 MGHRA and CDR2 YSYEKL. The CDR3 nucleotides are TGCGCCAGCAGCCAAAAGGACAGGGACGTCTATGGCTACACCTTC. Translating it yields CASSQKDRDVYGYTF.

This clone was detected once. The chain combines TRBV5-1 with TRBJ2-5; D is perhaps TRBD2 (6 bases). Germline V gene data show CDR1 as SGHRS and CDR2 as YFSETQ. Trimming removed 2 bases from V and 5 bases from J, with 16 bases in between. The CDR3 contains 15 residues. In DNA form, the CDR3 reads TGCGCCAGCAGCTTTTCGGGAGTGCATCCGGAGACCCAGTACTTC. It codes for CASSFSGVHPETQYF.

The chain recombines TRBV29-1 with TRBJ2-4; D may be TRBD1 (5 bases). Germline V gene lookup returns CDR1 SQVTM and CDR2 ANQGSEA. This CDR3 has 15 amino acids. Trimming took 3 bases from V and 8 from J, leaving 20 bases between them. CDR3 protein: CSVESRGPTGDIQYF. Here the CDR3 DNA reads TGCAGCGTTGAGAGTAGGGGCCCCACAGGCGACATTCAGTACTTC.

V and J are TRBV27 and TRBJ2-1; TRBD2 agrees at 8 bases. Germline trimming cut 5 bases from V and 4 bases from J; bases unmatched to any gene: 10. This CDR3 has 16 residues. From germline, CDR1 is MNHEY and CDR2 SMNVEV (reference sequence). CDR3 in DNA: TGTGCCAGCAGTCCCCGAGGGAGACTAGCGTACAATGAGCAGTTCTTC. Protein: CASSPRGRLAYNEQFF.

The J gene is TRBJ1-4, the V gene TRBV9; D not resolved. Trimming pared 4 bases from V and 7 bases from J, leaving 17 bases between. The CDR3 spans 15 residues. Germline V gene sequence: CDR1 SGDLS, CDR2 YYNGEE. The CDR3: CASSPRAAGGEKLFF. CDR3 nucleotides: TGTGCCAGCAGCCCCCGGGCCGCAGGAGGTGAAAAACTGTTTTTT.

CDR3 sequence (DNA): TGTGCCAGCGGACAGGGGAATGGAAACACCATATATTTT. Its translation is CASGQGNGNTIYF. This sequence joins TRBV19 and TRBJ1-3; 9 bases fit TRBD1. J was trimmed by 3 bases and V by 9 bases; bases with no gene match: 3. CDR1 LNHDA and CDR2 SQIVND come from the germline V gene (reference sequence). The CDR3 runs 13 residues.

V gene TRBV19 combines with J gene TRBJ1-2, with unresolved D. CDR1 is LNHDA, CDR2 SQIVND, per germline (reference sequence). The CDR3 loop spans 12 amino acids. V was cut by 3 bases and J by 7 bases, with 9 bases left in between. The CDR3 DNA sequence: TGTGCCAGTAGTATTAACAGCGGTGGCTACACCTTC. Its translation is CASSINSGGYTF. The full variable domain, completed using reference TRBV19 and TRBJ1-2, is DGGITQSPKYLFRKEGQNVTLSCEQNLNHDAMYWYRQDPGQGLRLIYYSQIVNDFQKGDIAEGYSVSREKKESFPLTVTSAQKNPTAFYLCASSINSGGYTFGSGTRLTVV.

A single count supports this clone. The CDR3 DNA reads as TGTGCCAGCAGCAAGAGACAGACGCGCACAGATACGCAGTATTTT. Translated: CASSKRQTRTDTQYF. V and J are TRBV11-3 and TRBJ2-3; D might be TRBD1 (5 bases). This CDR3 is 15 amino acids long. Trimming left V 5 bases short and J 1 base short, with 13 bases between. Germline V gene lookup returns CDR1 SGHNT and CDR2 YENEEA.

The V and J genes are TRBV7-2 and TRBJ1-5, with 9 nucleotides matching TRBD1. In germline, CDR1 is SGHTA, CDR2 FQGNSA. The trim removed 4 bases at V and 2 bases at J, leaving 3 bases unmatched. The CDR3 runs to 15 residues. The CDR3 bases are TGTGCCAGCAGCTCCGGGACAGGGCGCAATCAGCCCCAGCATTTT. Protein: CASSSGTGRNQPQHF.

This clone was recorded many times. The chain recombines TRBV9 with TRBJ2-7, with D possibly matching TRBD2 (6 bases). The CDR3 consists of 14 residues. Per the germline V gene, CDR1 is SGDLS and CDR2 is YYNGEE. The ends were cut back, 5 bases at V and 4 bases at J, with 16 bases in the middle. The CDR3 DNA follows: TGTGCCAGCAGTTTAGGGGACTCAGATTACGAGCAGTACTTC. Protein: CASSLGDSDYEQYF.

The chain has TRBV28 and TRBJ1-1, with a weak D call TRBD1 (5 bases). The V end was cut by 4 bases, the J end by 1 base, with 13 bases between. The CDR3 covers 15 residues. CDR1 and CDR2 (germline): MDHEN, SYDVKM. The CDR3 protein is CASSSRDFSNTEAFF. For the CDR3, the DNA is TGTGCCAGCAGTTCACGGGACTTTTCGAACACTGAAGCTTTCTTT.

This clone was detected only once. The chain couples TRBV2 to TRBJ1-5; unclear D gene. The CDR3 is 14 residues long. V was clipped by 2 bases and J by 5 bases, with 10 bases between them. Germline CDR1 reads SNHLY; CDR2 reads FYNNEI. The CDR3 is CASSEWQRDQPQHF. The CDR3 nucleotides are TGTGCCAGCAGTGAATGGCAGCGGGATCAGCCCCAGCATTTT.

This chain uses TRBV2 with TRBJ2-1, with D possibly TRBD2 on 5 matching bases. CDR3 length: 13 residues. CDR1 is SNHLY and CDR2 is FYNNEI in the germline V gene. V lost 4 bases to trimming and J lost 10 bases, with 14 bases between them. CDR3: CASSAFRSGEQFF. CDR3 sequence (DNA): TGTGCCAGCAGTGCTTTTAGGTCGGGGGAGCAGTTCTTC.

This clone came up once. This chain joins TRBV19 and TRBJ1-5; 9 bases match TRBD1. In germline, CDR1 is LNHDA, CDR2 SQIVND (reference sequence). The V and J ends lost 5 bases and 6 bases, in that order; junction bases with no gene match: 11. The CDR3 contains 16 residues. The CDR3 sequence is CASSYQTGGVRQPQHF. The CDR3, as DNA: TGTGCCAGTAGTTACCAGACAGGGGGAGTACGTCAGCCCCAGCATTTT. Variable domain in full (rest from reference TRBV19 and TRBJ1-5): DGGITQSPKYLFRKEGQNVTLSCEQNLNHDAMYWYRQDPGQGLRLIYYSQIVNDFQKGDIAEGYSVSREKKESFPLTVTSAQKNPTAFYLCASSYQTGGVRQPQHFGDGTRLSIL.

J is TRBJ2-1 and V is TRBV14, with 9 positions matching TRBD1. V shed 2 bases and J 7 bases; nucleotides not matched to a gene: 3. Looked up from germline, CDR1 is SGHDN and CDR2 is FVKESK. This CDR3 is 14 amino acids long. DNA for the CDR3: TGTGCCAGCAGCCAACTGACAGGGGGGAATGAGCAGTTCTTC. It codes for CASSQLTGGNEQFF. Complete variable domain (other parts from reference TRBV14 and TRBJ2-1): EAGVTQFPSHSVIEKGQTVTLRCDPISGHDNLYWYRRVMGKEIKFLLHFVKESKQDESGMPNNRFLAERTGGTYSTLKVQPAELEDSGVYFCASSQLTGGNEQFFGPGTRLTVL.

The chain recombines TRBV5-1 with TRBJ1-2; 9 nucleotides align to TRBD1. The junction had 4 bases not matched to a gene; V was cut back by 3 bases and J by 4 bases. This CDR3 contains 14 residues. Per the germline V gene, CDR1 is SGHRS and CDR2 is YFSETQ. CDR3: CASSWGTGSYGYTF. DNA for the CDR3: TGCGCCAGCAGCTGGGGGACAGGGAGCTATGGCTACACCTTC.

The rearrangement links TRBV7-2 to TRBJ2-2; D is perhaps TRBD2 (5 bases). The germline V and J ends were trimmed by 3 bases and 6 bases, with 14 bases remaining between them. From germline, CDR1 is SGHTA and CDR2 FQGNSA. CDR3 length: 15 residues. The CDR3 here is CASSFKLDYPGELFF. Written as DNA, the CDR3 is TGTGCCAGCAGCTTTAAACTAGATTATCCCGGGGAGCTGTTTTTT.

As concerns this clone: The same CDR3 arises from other DNA sequences in this sample as well. The J gene is TRBJ1-1, the V gene TRBV19, with 7 bases aligning to TRBD1. Germline V gene lookup returns CDR1 LNHDA and CDR2 SQIVND (reference sequence). J lost 0 bases, V lost 9 bases, and 4 bases had no gene match. The CDR3 totals 13 residues. The CDR3 reads CASSDRLNTEAFF. The CDR3 coding sequence is TGTGCCAGCTCGGACAGGCTGAACACTGAAGCTTTCTTT.

The chain is built from TRBV29-1 and TRBJ1-2, with D maybe TRBD1 (5 bases). The CDR3 is made up of 11 amino acids. Germline-derived CDR1 and CDR2 are SQVTM and ANQGSEA. CDR3 residues: CAGGTNYGYTF. The CDR3 bases are TGCGCCGGGGGGACGAACTATGGCTACACCTTC.

This sequence joins TRBV24-1 and TRBJ1-5, with D hard to call. The CDR3 consists of 14 residues. CDR1 and CDR2 from the germline V gene are KGHDR and SFDVKD. The ends were cut back, 3 bases at V and 7 bases at J, with 12 bases in the middle. This CDR3 reads CATSDRGWRQPQHF. CDR3 sequence (DNA): TGTGCCACCAGTGATAGAGGGTGGCGGCAGCCCCAGCATTTT.

The DNA for the CDR3 is TGTGCCAGCAGCTTAGGGGGGTCAGGGGGCGGTGAAAAACTGTTTTTT. It translates to CASSLGGSGGGEKLFF. The chain uses TRBV11-2 and TRBJ1-4; 8 nucleotides agree with TRBD1. Germline lookup yields CDR1 SGHAT and CDR2 FQNNGV. The length of the CDR3 is 16 residues. V was pared by 1 base and J by 7 bases, with 8 bases of the junction left unmatched.